These 3 T cell receptor beta chains were sequenced from one sample in a study of cytomegalovirus exposure and HLA in healthy donors. PCR amplification relied on 60 Vbeta primers (plus 13 Jbeta primers). Measured with immunoSEQ multiplex PCR; TCRdb has only the in-frame clones, and not every one. In the table there are about 140,000 clones, 75% to 90% of which are singletons. Sequenced material: PBMCs. These receptors were collected from a female donor in good health and CMV-seronegative.

This clone occurred many times. The chain links TRBV6-6 to TRBJ2-7, with 7 nucleotides matching TRBD1. This CDR3 spans 14 amino acids. Germline V CDR1 and CDR2: MNHNY, SVGAGI (reference sequence). The ends lost 6 bases at V and 3 bases at J; junction bases unmatched: 8. CDR3 sequence: CASRYDRDGYEQYF. CDR3 nucleotide sequence: TGTGCCAGCAGGTATGACAGGGACGGCTACGAGCAGTACTTC.

The chain is built from TRBV6-5 and TRBJ2-7; 7 nucleotides match TRBD1. Germline values: CDR1 MNHEY, CDR2 SVGAGI. V shed 6 bases and J 4 bases; nucleotides not matched to a gene: 6. This CDR3 spans 13 amino acids. For the CDR3, the DNA is TGTGCCAGCAGGAAGACAGGGACGTACGAGCAGTACTTC. Translation: CASRKTGTYEQYF.

V is TRBV28 and J is TRBJ2-3; D is uncertain. This CDR3 is built from 13 residues. V dropped 2 bases and J dropped 3 bases, with 6 bases sitting between them. In germline, CDR1 is MDHEN, CDR2 SYDVKM. This CDR3 is CASSLVVTDTQYF. The CDR3 DNA follows: TGTGCCAGCAGTTTAGTAGTTACAGATACGCAGTATTTT.